These 10 T cell receptor beta chains were all obtained from the same sample, sequenced in a study of cytomegalovirus exposure and HLA in healthy donors. The study ran its PCR with 60 Vbeta and 13 Jbeta primers. Profiling relied on immunoSEQ multiplex PCR, and the TCRdb table lists in-frame clones only, not all of them. The table has around 150,000 clones, 82% seen once. The sample was PBMCs. The receptors come from a man aged 45-60 years in good health and CMV-seropositive.

The V call is TRBV19, the J call TRBJ2-1; D is possibly TRBD2 (5 bases). There are 15 residues in the CDR3. Germline lookup yields CDR1 LNHDA and CDR2 SQIVND (reference sequence). V lost 7 bases and J lost 0, with 13 bases in between. The chain's CDR3 is CASTRTSYSYNEQFF. As DNA, the CDR3 is TGTGCCAGTACCCGGACTTCCTACTCCTACAATGAGCAGTTCTTC.

For this clone: One end of the junction is discordant with germline, which a read error may explain. Other nucleotide sequences from this sample produce the same CDR3. The rearrangement uses TRBV6-1 and TRBJ1-5, with a tentative D call TRBD1 (6 bases). CDR1 and CDR2 from the germline V gene are MNHNS and SASEGT. The CDR3 contains 15 residues. This chain's CDR3 is CASSKQGASNQPQHF. In DNA, the CDR3 is TGCGCCAGCAGCAAACAGGGTGCTAGCAATCAGCCCCAGCATTTT.

The chain has TRBV10-3 and TRBJ1-2, with TRBD1 identical over 9 bases. The CDR3 contains 13 residues. J lost 10 bases, V lost 3 bases, and 6 bases had no gene match. Germline CDR1 ENHRY, CDR2 SYGVKD. CDR3 region: CAISDLGQGSYTF. Written as DNA, the CDR3 is TGTGCCATCAGTGATCTGGGACAGGGCTCCTACACCTTC.

Note on this clone: Other DNA sequences of this sample code for an identical CDR3. The CDR3 DNA follows: TGTGCCATCAGTGAGTCGAGAACAGGGGGCCGAGACGAGCAGTACTTC. As protein: CAISESRTGGRDEQYF. The V gene is TRBV10-3, the J gene TRBJ2-7; TRBD1 aligns across 9 bases. The CDR3 sequence is 16 residues long. J was trimmed by 5 bases and V by 0 bases; bases with no gene match: 8. The germline V gene has CDR1 ENHRY and CDR2 SYGVKD.

This chain joins TRBV19 and TRBJ2-2, with D possibly matching TRBD2 (6 bases). The germline gives CDR1 LNHDA, CDR2 SQIVND (reference sequence). This CDR3 is built from 15 residues. V lost 4 bases and J lost 2, with 11 bases in between. CDR3 residues: CASSKRLGNTGELFF. The CDR3 DNA is TGTGCCAGTAGTAAGAGACTAGGCAACACCGGGGAGCTGTTTTTT.

The chain is built from TRBV18 and TRBJ2-5, with D possibly matching TRBD1 (5 bases). Germline-derived CDR1 and CDR2 are KGHSH and LQKENI. The germline V and J ends were trimmed by 7 bases and 1 base, with 10 bases remaining between them. The CDR3 sequence is 13 residues long. The chain's CDR3 is CASLRGFQETQYF. DNA of the CDR3: TGTGCCAGCTTAAGGGGTTTCCAAGAGACCCAGTACTTC. Full variable domain (outside the CDR3, taken from reference TRBV18 and TRBJ2-5): NAGVMQNPRHLVRRRGQEARLRCSPMKGHSHVYWYRQLPEEGLKFMVYLQKENIIDESGMPKERFSAEFPKEGPSILRIQQVVRGDSAAYFCASLRGFQETQYFGPGTRLLVL.

This clone has a handful of counts. The chain couples TRBV28 to TRBJ2-1; 9 bases match TRBD1. This CDR3 has 15 amino acids. The junction had 12 bases not matched to a gene; V was cut back by 3 bases and J by 12 bases. Germline V gene lookup returns CDR1 MDHEN and CDR2 SYDVKM. CDR3 amino acids: CASSFAGQGTYGQFF. CDR3 DNA sequence: TGTGCCAGCAGTTTTGCTGGACAGGGGACGTACGGGCAGTTCTTC.

The rearrangement links TRBV9 to TRBJ2-2; D gene uncertain. With 0 bases removed from V and 1 base from J, the gap between germline ends came to 7 bases. The CDR3 sequence is 15 residues long. Germline V gene data show CDR1 as SGDLS and CDR2 as YYNGEE. CDR3 protein: CASSVARLNTGELFF. CDR3 sequence (DNA): TGTGCCAGCAGCGTAGCCAGACTGAACACCGGGGAGCTGTTTTTT.

V gene TRBV7-9 combines with J gene TRBJ2-3, with D possibly matching TRBD2 (6 bases). The CDR3 is 16 residues long. Between the trimmed V and J ends, which lost 5 bases and 2 bases, there was a span of 17 bases. Germline CDR1 SEHNR, CDR2 FQNEAQ (reference sequence). DNA for the CDR3: TGTGCCAGCAGCCCCGGGCGGGAACACATCACAGATACGCAGTATTTT. Translation: CASSPGREHITDTQYF.

The rearrangement uses TRBV18 and TRBJ2-7; tentatively, D is TRBD1 (5 bases). The V end lost 3 bases, the J end lost 2 bases, and 11 bases lay between the germline ends. Germline V gives CDR1 KGHSH, CDR2 LQKENI. This CDR3 is built from 14 residues. The CDR3 bases are TGTGCCAGCTCACCGGCAGGGAACGCCTACGAGCAGTACTTC. Residues: CASSPAGNAYEQYF.